What follows describes a single TCR beta chain. Its specificity is not known. This CDR3 spans 14 amino acids. The V end lost 4 bases, the J end lost 1 base, and 11 bases lay between the germline ends. Germline CDR1 and CDR2: SGHRS and YFSETQ. The repertoire was sequenced with immunoSEQ multiplex PCR; TCRdb's copy has only in-frame clones and lacks some. The sample has some 80,000 clones, more than 90% seen once. This record belongs to a study of OX40 agonist ivuxolimab in advanced cancers. General observations from the study: Expanded peripheral T cell antigen specificity was not determined. Low normalized T-cell clonal expansion was also seen in some nonresponders. On average, CD8+ T cells had more expanded clones than CD4+.

Source: CD4+ or CD8+ T cells sorted from blood, taken in a trial of the OX40 agonist ivuxolimab. This receptor was identified in an adult with an advanced solid tumor such as melanoma, head and neck, liver or kidney cancer. The chain joins TRBV5-1 to TRBJ2-5, with D perhaps matching TRBD2 (6 bases). The CDR3 DNA follows: TGCGCCAGCAGCGACGGGAGATTCCAAGAGACCCAGTACTTC. Amino acids: CASSDGRFQETQYF. Supplemented by reference TRBV5-1 and TRBJ2-5, the full variable domain reads KAGVTQTPRYLIKTRGQQVTLSCSPISGHRSVSWYQQTPGQGLQFLFEYFSETQRNKGNFPGRFSGRQFSNSRSEMNVSTLELGDSALYLCASSDGRFQETQYFGPGTRLLVL.